The T cell receptor (beta chain) described here comes from a study of yellow fever vaccine responses in identical twins. Notes on this clonotype: No antigen is known for it.

TCRdb reprocessed the RT-PCR reads via MiXCR and lists one record per CDR3 protein. The sample shows 30,000 to 40,000 distinct CDR3 sequences, about 61% of them seen only once. Study results and caveats: Twins' T cell vaccine responses reportedly looked partly convergent, partly personalized.

The V and J ends lost 5 bases and 0 bases, in that order; junction bases with no gene match: 9. Germline CDR1 reads SQVTM; CDR2 reads ANQGSEA. The CDR3 is 15 amino acids. The sample was T cells from blood (PBMCs), unsorted or a sorted subset (not recorded which), taken before or after yellow fever vaccination (not recorded which). The clonotype comes from a young woman who received the yellow fever vaccine. The chain uses TRBV29-1 and TRBJ2-5; 7 bases agree with TRBD1. The CDR3 coding sequence is TGCAGCGTTCGCCCCACGGACAGGTACCAAGAGACCCAGTACTTC. Protein: CSVRPTDRYQETQYF.